A single sample is the source of the 17 T cell receptor beta chains below, sequenced in a study of T cell responses to AZD1222 COVID-19 vaccine. Assay: immunoSEQ multiplex PCR; the TCRdb copy retains only in-frame clones and omits some. The sample lists roughly 100,000 clones; roughly nine tenths were seen once. This material consisted of peripheral blood, taken 28 days after the second AZD1222 dose. The origin of the receptors is an adult who received the AZD1222 COVID-19 vaccine.

This clone is a singleton in its sample. V and J are TRBV7-9 and TRBJ1-3; TRBD1 agrees at 7 bases. V dropped 2 bases and J dropped 2; count of bases not matched to a gene: 3. The CDR3 is 15 amino acids. The germline gives CDR1 SEHNR, CDR2 FQNEAQ (reference sequence). CDR3: CASSLKGAPGNTIYF. The CDR3 DNA follows: TGTGCCAGCAGCTTAAAGGGGGCTCCTGGAAACACCATATATTTT.

This clone was detected only a few times. This chain links TRBV7-6 with TRBJ2-7, with 8 positions matching TRBD1. V lost 5 bases and J lost 7; bases outside the gene matches: 4. Germline values: CDR1 SGHVS, CDR2 FNYEAQ. The CDR3 extends over 12 amino acids. The CDR3 DNA reads TGTGCCAGCAGCCTCCGGGACAGGGAGCAGTACTTC. Amino acid sequence: CASSLRDREQYF.

The V gene is TRBV12-3 or TRBV12-4, the J gene TRBJ2-1; D assignment may be TRBD1 or TRBD2 (5 bases each). This CDR3 is 12 amino acids long. The V and J ends lost 5 bases and 6 bases respectively, with 8 bases between them. CDR3 nucleotides: TGTGCCAGCAGTCCCGGGGCCAATGAGCAGTTCTTC. It translates to CASSPGANEQFF.

The CDR3 loop reads CASSQDYQSQETQYF. Here the CDR3 DNA reads TGCGCCAGCAGCCAAGATTACCAGTCTCAAGAGACCCAGTACTTC. V and J are TRBV4-3 and TRBJ2-5; D remains ambiguous. The CDR3 extends over 15 amino acids. V gave up 0 bases and J gave up 2 bases, with 10 bases separating them. Germline lookup yields CDR1 LGHNA and CDR2 YSLEER.

This chain links TRBV5-4 with TRBJ2-3; D is uncertain. V was pared by 6 bases and J by 3 bases, with 8 bases between. The germline V gene encodes CDR1 SGHNT and CDR2 YYREEE (reference sequence). The CDR3 has 12 amino acids. CDR3 nucleotide sequence: TGTGCCAGCACTGCATCTACAGATACGCAGTATTTT. Amino acids: CASTASTDTQYF. Looking up the rest from reference TRBV5-4 and TRBJ2-3 gives the full variable domain: ETGVTQSPTHLIKTRGQQVTLRCSSQSGHNTVSWYQQALGQGPQFIFQYYREEENGRGNFPPRFSGLQFPNYSSELNVNALELDDSALYLCASTASTDTQYFGPGTRLTVL.

The chain has TRBV2 and TRBJ2-7; 7 bases are shared with TRBD1. CDR1 SNHLY and CDR2 FYNNEI come from the germline V gene. V shed 7 bases, J shed 6 bases, and the junction held 6 bases outside the gene matches. The CDR3 extends over 12 amino acids. The CDR3 loop reads CASKTGAREQYF. The CDR3 bases are TGTGCCAGCAAAACAGGGGCCCGCGAGCAGTACTTC.

The rearrangement uses TRBV7-8 and TRBJ1-5; 8 bases map to TRBD1. Trimming cost V 5 bases and J 3 bases; bases outside gene matches: 9. This CDR3 contains 16 residues. Germline V CDR1 and CDR2: SGHVS, FQNEAQ. The CDR3 nucleotides are TGTGCCAGCAGCCAGTCCCGGGACAGGTACAATCAGCCCCAGCATTTT. As protein: CASSQSRDRYNQPQHF.

The chain combines TRBV6-5 with TRBJ1-5; D perhaps matches TRBD1 (6 bases). V lost 7 bases to trimming and J lost 2 bases, with 12 bases between them. Germline CDR1 reads MNHEY; CDR2 reads SVGAGI. This CDR3 has 14 residues. DNA for the CDR3: TGTGCCAGCAAACAGGGTATGGGCAATCAGCCCCAGCATTTT. This translates into CASKQGMGNQPQHF.

The rearrangement joins TRBV9 to TRBJ2-5; TRBD2 might be the D (6 bases). V shed 0 bases and J shed 3 bases, with 9 bases lying between them. Germline V lookup: CDR1 SGDLS, CDR2 YYNGEE. There are 14 residues in the CDR3. CDR3 in amino acids: CASSVGASEETQYF. Written as DNA, the CDR3 is TGTGCCAGCAGCGTAGGGGCTAGCGAAGAGACCCAGTACTTC.

This clone was observed once. CDR3 loop: CATSVGYGSNQPQHF. In DNA, the CDR3 is TGTGCCACCAGCGTCGGGTACGGAAGCAATCAGCCCCAGCATTTT. This sequence joins TRBV15 and TRBJ1-5; no clear D gene. Germline lookup yields CDR1 LNHNV and CDR2 YYDKDF (reference sequence). The CDR3 covers 15 residues. Trimming stripped 5 bases from V and 1 base from J, with 12 bases between.

This clone has a single count. This chain links TRBV14 with TRBJ2-1; 13 positions agree with TRBD2. J lost 4 bases, V lost 1 base, and 7 bases had no gene match. This CDR3 spans 18 amino acids. Germline assignment: CDR1 SGHDN and CDR2 FVKESK. CDR3 coding DNA: TGTGCCAGCAGCCAAGCAACTAGCGGGAGGGCCCCTTACAATGAGCAGTTCTTC. Its translation is CASSQATSGRAPYNEQFF.

In DNA, the CDR3 is TGTGCCAGCAGTTTACCCACAGGGGCGCCTCAGCCCCAGCATTTT. Translation gives CASSLPTGAPQPQHF. The chain joins TRBV28 to TRBJ1-5; TRBD1 agrees at 7 bases. With 2 bases clipped from V and 6 bases from J, the junction kept 7 bases outside the gene matches. The CDR3 spans 15 residues. CDR1 and CDR2 (germline): MDHEN, SYDVKM.

The chain combines TRBV4-3 with TRBJ2-1; a possible D gene is TRBD2 (6 bases). Germline V CDR1 and CDR2: LGHNA, YSLEER. The V end lost 0 bases, the J end lost 2 bases, and 14 bases lay between the germline ends. The CDR3 has 17 amino acids. The CDR3 reads CASSQDNPGEAYNEQFF. CDR3 nucleotide sequence: TGCGCCAGCAGCCAAGATAACCCGGGAGAAGCCTACAATGAGCAGTTCTTC.

The chain joins TRBV28 to TRBJ2-1, with 14 bases matching TRBD2. V shed 6 bases and J 10 bases; nucleotides not matched to a gene: 8. This CDR3 is built from 15 residues. Germline V lookup: CDR1 MDHEN, CDR2 SYDVKM. This chain's CDR3 is CASSETSGRAREQFF. In DNA, the CDR3 is TGTGCCAGCAGCGAGACTAGCGGGAGGGCCCGGGAGCAGTTCTTC.

The chain combines TRBV25-1 with TRBJ1-4; 9 bases are a match to TRBD1. Germline V gene sequence: CDR1 MGHDK, CDR2 SYGVNS. CDR3 length: 13 amino acids. V gave up 6 bases and J gave up 6 bases; unmatched junction bases: 2. The CDR3 nucleotides read TGTGCCAGCAGGGGACAGGGTGATGAAAAACTGTTTTTT. Translating it yields CASRGQGDEKLFF. The whole variable domain, filled in from reference TRBV25-1 and TRBJ1-4, reads EADIYQTPRYLVIGTGKKITLECSQTMGHDKMYWYQQDPGMELHLIHYSYGVNSTEKGDLSSESTVSRIRTEHFPLTLESARPSHTSQYLCASRGQGDEKLFFGSGTQLSVL.

This clone was detected once. At one boundary the junction diverges from the germline segment, which might be a read error. V gene TRBV3-1 (or the pseudogene TRBV3-2) combines with J gene TRBJ2-2, with TRBD2 as a possible D gene (7 bases). The V gene's germline CDR1 is LGHDT and CDR2 YNNKEL (reference sequence). This CDR3 spans 15 amino acids. This CDR3 reads CARSRGAGAIGELFF. For the CDR3, the DNA is TGTGCCCGCAGCCGGGGGGCGGGGGCCATCGGGGAGCTGTTTTTT.

Here the CDR3 DNA reads TGTGCCAGCAGTTACTCGGACGGAGCCAATGAGCAGTTCTTC. Encoded protein: CASSYSDGANEQFF. This sequence joins TRBV6-2 or TRBV6-3 and TRBJ2-1; D is unresolved. Trimming pared 0 bases from V and 6 bases from J, leaving 9 bases between. Germline V CDR1 and CDR2: MNHEY, SVGEGT. CDR3 length equals 14 residues.